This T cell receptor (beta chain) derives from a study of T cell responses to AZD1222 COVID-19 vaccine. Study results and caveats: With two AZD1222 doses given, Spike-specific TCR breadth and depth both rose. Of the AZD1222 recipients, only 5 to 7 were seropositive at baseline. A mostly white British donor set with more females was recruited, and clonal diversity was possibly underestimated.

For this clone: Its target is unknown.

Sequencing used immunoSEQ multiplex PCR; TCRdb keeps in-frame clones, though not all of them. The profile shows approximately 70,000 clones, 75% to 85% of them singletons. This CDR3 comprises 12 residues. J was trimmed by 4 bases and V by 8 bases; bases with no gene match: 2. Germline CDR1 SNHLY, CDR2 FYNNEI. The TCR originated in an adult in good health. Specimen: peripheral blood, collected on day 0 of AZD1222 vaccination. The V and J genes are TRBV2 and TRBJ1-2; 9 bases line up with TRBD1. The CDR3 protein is CASSDRGYGYTF. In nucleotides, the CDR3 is TGTGCCAGCTCGGACAGGGGCTATGGCTACACCTTC.